A selection of T cell receptor beta chains follows, all from one sample in a study of graft-versus-host responses after intestinal transplantation. The assay was immunoSEQ multiplex PCR, and TCRdb's table has in-frame clones only and misses some. The sample consists of a few thousand clones, around 29% of them appearing once. The sample consisted of alloreactive CD4+ T cells from a mixed lymphocyte reaction culture, taken before transplantation. All receptors derive from a human patient who was an organ donor for intestinal transplantation. Both conserved end residues are part of each CDR3. Each record gives: V gene, clone size, J gene, D gene, CDR3 protein, CDR3 DNA. The D gene is left open where the match is weak. Rows give clone size only sometimes, using once, few, many, or a class for an expanded clone.

V gene: TRBV10-3; clone size: large; J gene: TRBJ1-2; D gene: .; CDR3 protein: CAISEENYGYTF; CDR3 DNA: TGTGCCATCAGTGAAGAAAACTATGGCTACACCTTC
V gene: TRBV5-1; clone size: medium-sized; J gene: TRBJ2-7; D gene: .; CDR3 protein: CASSSGHTGPYEQYF; CDR3 DNA: TGCGCCAGCAGCTCAGGACATACGGGCCCCTACGAGCAGTACTTC
V gene: TRBV6-1; clone size: .; J gene: TRBJ1-5; D gene: TRBD1; CDR3 protein: CASGQGRNQPQHF; CDR3 DNA: TGTGCCAGTGGACAGGGGCGCAATCAGCCCCAGCATTTT
V gene: TRBV5-4; clone size: .; J gene: TRBJ1-2; D gene: .; CDR3 protein: CASSPGFYGYTF; CDR3 DNA: TGTGCCAGCAGCCCGGGATTCTATGGCTACACCTTC
V gene: TRBV5-5; clone size: .; J gene: TRBJ1-3; D gene: TRBD1; CDR3 protein: CASSLAGTGSGNTIYF; CDR3 DNA: TGTGCCAGCAGCTTGGCCGGGACAGGCTCCGGAAACACCATATATTTT
V gene: TRBV18; clone size: .; J gene: TRBJ1-4; D gene: TRBD1; CDR3 protein: CASSPTGGTNEKLFF; CDR3 DNA: TGTGCCAGCTCACCGACAGGGGGCACTAATGAAAAACTGTTTTTT
V gene: TRBV6-1; clone size: few; J gene: TRBJ2-7; D gene: .; CDR3 protein: CASSEAGPHHEQYF; CDR3 DNA: TGTGCCAGCAGTGAAGCGGGCCCCCACCACGAGCAGTACTTC
V gene: TRBV19; clone size: large; J gene: TRBJ1-1; D gene: .; CDR3 protein: CASSDSGSSNTEAFF; CDR3 DNA: TGTGCCAGTAGTGACAGTGGGTCCTCGAACACTGAAGCTTTCTTT
V gene: TRBV5-1; clone size: .; J gene: TRBJ2-7; D gene: TRBD2; CDR3 protein: CASSWGTSGVYEQYF; CDR3 DNA: TGCGCCAGCAGCTGGGGGACTAGCGGGGTCTACGAGCAGTACTTC
V gene: TRBV6-5; clone size: .; J gene: TRBJ2-7; D gene: .; CDR3 protein: CASSGRMGPYEQYF; CDR3 DNA: TGTGCCAGCAGTGGACGGATGGGGCCCTACGAGCAGTACTTC
V gene: TRBV18; clone size: .; J gene: TRBJ2-5; D gene: .; CDR3 protein: CASSPRLETQYF; CDR3 DNA: TGTGCCAGCTCACCACGGTTGGAGACCCAGTACTTC
V gene: TRBV7-9; clone size: .; J gene: TRBJ2-3; D gene: .; CDR3 protein: CASSLLVNAVDTQYF; CDR3 DNA: TGTGCCAGCAGCTTGTTGGTAAACGCGGTGGATACGCAGTATTTT
V gene: TRBV7-6; clone size: few; J gene: TRBJ2-5; D gene: TRBD2; CDR3 protein: CASTRLAGETQYF; CDR3 DNA: TGTGCCAGCACGCGACTAGCGGGGGAGACCCAGTACTTC
V gene: TRBV10-3; clone size: once; J gene: TRBJ2-1; D gene: .; CDR3 protein: CAISDYNEQFF; CDR3 DNA: TGTGCCATCAGTGATTACAATGAGCAGTTCTTC
V gene: TRBV11-2; clone size: few; J gene: TRBJ1-1; D gene: TRBD1; CDR3 protein: CASSLWRGRWNTEAFF; CDR3 DNA: TGTGCCAGCAGCTTATGGAGGGGGCGGTGGAACACTGAAGCTTTCTTT
V gene: TRBV7-9; clone size: few; J gene: TRBJ2-2; D gene: .; CDR3 protein: CASSLTASTGELFF; CDR3 DNA: TGTGCCAGCAGCTTAACGGCTTCTACCGGGGAGCTGTTTTTT
V gene: TRBV5-1; clone size: large; J gene: TRBJ1-5; D gene: .; CDR3 protein: CASSLTLQGQPQHF; CDR3 DNA: TGCGCCAGCAGCTTGACACTCCAAGGTCAGCCCCAGCATTTT
V gene: TRBV6-5; clone size: few; J gene: TRBJ1-1; D gene: TRBD1; CDR3 protein: CASSYQTGAREAFF; CDR3 DNA: TGTGCCAGCAGTTACCAAACAGGGGCAAGGGAAGCTTTCTTT
V gene: TRBV20-1; clone size: few; J gene: TRBJ2-5; D gene: .; CDR3 protein: CSARQETQYF; CDR3 DNA: TGCAGTGCTAGGCAAGAGACCCAGTACTTC
V gene: TRBV6-6; clone size: few; J gene: TRBJ2-1; D gene: TRBD2; CDR3 protein: CASSYRGAGGHNEQFF; CDR3 DNA: TGTGCCAGCAGTTACCGTGGAGCGGGGGGTCACAATGAGCAGTTCTTC
V gene: TRBV5-1; clone size: few; J gene: TRBJ2-3; D gene: .; CDR3 protein: CASSGFTGSTDTQYF; CDR3 DNA: TGCGCCAGCAGCGGTTTCACAGGTAGCACAGATACGCAGTATTTT
V gene: TRBV4-1; clone size: .; J gene: TRBJ1-2; D gene: TRBD1; CDR3 protein: CASSQVWDRILRDGYTF; CDR3 DNA: TGCGCCAGCAGCCAAGTTTGGGACAGGATTTTAAGAGATGGCTACACCTTC
V gene: TRBV2; clone size: few; J gene: TRBJ1-2; D gene: .; CDR3 protein: CASSDSGLGYTF; CDR3 DNA: TGTGCCAGCAGTGATTCCGGGTTGGGCTACACCTTC
V gene: TRBV19; clone size: medium-sized; J gene: TRBJ1-5; D gene: .; CDR3 protein: CASSIQGGQPQHF; CDR3 DNA: TGTGCCAGTAGTATACAGGGAGGTCAGCCCCAGCATTTT
V gene: TRBV7-3; clone size: medium-sized; J gene: TRBJ1-5; D gene: TRBD1; CDR3 protein: CASTNRREAGGDQPQHF; CDR3 DNA: TGTGCCAGCACCAATCGTCGTGAGGCAGGGGGCGATCAGCCCCAGCATTTT
V gene: TRBV4-1; clone size: .; J gene: TRBJ2-2; D gene: .; CDR3 protein: CASSQGIETGELFF; CDR3 DNA: TGTGCCAGCTCACAGGGAATAGAGACCGGGGAGCTGTTTTTT
V gene: TRBV18; clone size: .; J gene: TRBJ2-3; D gene: TRBD2; CDR3 protein: CASSPGTSGVGTDTQYF; CDR3 DNA: TGTGCCAGCTCACCGGGGACTAGCGGGGTTGGCACAGATACGCAGTATTTT
V gene: TRBV27; clone size: .; J gene: TRBJ2-2; D gene: TRBD2; CDR3 protein: CASSIGGGGGINTGELFF; CDR3 DNA: TGTGCCAGCAGTATTGGGGGGGGCGGGGGGATTAACACCGGGGAGCTGTTTTTT
V gene: TRBV5-1; clone size: .; J gene: TRBJ2-1; D gene: .; CDR3 protein: CASSLAGLLPRNEQFF; CDR3 DNA: TGCGCCAGCAGCTTGGCGGGACTCCTCCCGAGGAATGAGCAGTTCTTC
V gene: TRBV30; clone size: .; J gene: TRBJ2-3; D gene: .; CDR3 protein: CAQQGDLRTDTQYF; CDR3 DNA: TGTGCCCAACAAGGGGACTTACGCACAGATACGCAGTATTTT
V gene: TRBV6-5; clone size: .; J gene: TRBJ2-3; D gene: .; CDR3 protein: CASSLQGSTDTQYF; CDR3 DNA: TGTGCCAGCAGCCTACAGGGAAGCACAGATACGCAGTATTTT
V gene: TRBV30; clone size: few; J gene: TRBJ1-5; D gene: .; CDR3 protein: CASTGSWGNQPQHF; CDR3 DNA: TGTGCCAGTACAGGGAGTTGGGGCAATCAGCCCCAGCATTTT
V gene: TRBV6-5; clone size: .; J gene: TRBJ2-3; D gene: .; CDR3 protein: CASSYSGSFTQYF; CDR3 DNA: TGTGCCAGCAGTTACTCGGGCTCGTTTACGCAGTATTTT
V gene: TRBV13; clone size: .; J gene: TRBJ2-7; D gene: .; CDR3 protein: CASSLLRHYEQYF; CDR3 DNA: TGTGCCAGCAGCTTATTGCGCCACTACGAGCAGTACTTC
V gene: TRBV5-6; clone size: once; J gene: TRBJ2-7; D gene: TRBD1; CDR3 protein: CASSRTGYEQYF; CDR3 DNA: TGTGCCAGCAGCAGGACAGGGTACGAGCAGTACTTC
V gene: TRBV5-5; clone size: few; J gene: TRBJ1-2; D gene: TRBD1; CDR3 protein: CASSLAVDRVRYGYTF; CDR3 DNA: TGTGCCAGCAGCTTGGCCGTGGACAGGGTCAGATATGGCTACACCTTC
V gene: TRBV28; clone size: medium-sized; J gene: TRBJ1-6; D gene: .; CDR3 protein: CASQGSGWSPLHF; CDR3 DNA: TGTGCCAGCCAGGGGAGTGGGTGGTCACCCCTCCACTTT
V gene: TRBV7-2; clone size: .; J gene: TRBJ2-1; D gene: .; CDR3 protein: CASSLSRGAYNEQFF; CDR3 DNA: TGTGCCAGCAGCTTATCGAGGGGGGCTTACAATGAGCAGTTCTTC
V gene: TRBV6-5; clone size: few; J gene: TRBJ1-2; D gene: .; CDR3 protein: CASSYSGVYGYTF; CDR3 DNA: TGTGCCAGCAGTTACTCAGGGGTTTATGGCTACACCTTC
V gene: TRBV10-1; clone size: medium-sized; J gene: TRBJ2-7; D gene: TRBD1; CDR3 protein: CASSESLRTGSYEQYF; CDR3 DNA: TGCGCCAGCAGTGAGTCGCTAAGGACAGGGTCCTACGAGCAGTACTTC
V gene: TRBV27; clone size: .; J gene: TRBJ2-7; D gene: TRBD2; CDR3 protein: CASSSSGGNSYEQYF; CDR3 DNA: TGTGCCAGCAGTTCTAGCGGGGGGAACTCCTACGAGCAGTACTTC
V gene: TRBV18; clone size: medium-sized; J gene: TRBJ2-3; D gene: TRBD2; CDR3 protein: CASSPGLAGVRTDTQYF; CDR3 DNA: TGTGCCAGCTCCCCCGGACTAGCGGGGGTTCGCACAGATACGCAGTATTTT
V gene: TRBV6-9; clone size: medium-sized; J gene: TRBJ2-1; D gene: .; CDR3 protein: CASSLDRYNEQFF; CDR3 DNA: TGTGCCAGCAGTTTGGACAGATACAATGAGCAGTTCTTC
V gene: TRBV4-1; clone size: .; J gene: TRBJ2-3; D gene: TRBD1; CDR3 protein: CASSHGQGITDTQYF; CDR3 DNA: TGCGCCAGCAGCCATGGACAGGGGATCACAGATACGCAGTATTTT
V gene: TRBV20-1; clone size: .; J gene: TRBJ2-5; D gene: .; CDR3 protein: CSASHQETQYF; CDR3 DNA: TGCAGTGCTAGTCACCAAGAGACCCAGTACTTC
V gene: TRBV19; clone size: medium-sized; J gene: TRBJ2-7; D gene: .; CDR3 protein: CASRVGLGGSYEQYF; CDR3 DNA: TGTGCCAGTAGAGTCGGACTTGGGGGCTCCTACGAGCAGTACTTC
V gene: TRBV4-2; clone size: few; J gene: TRBJ1-2; D gene: .; CDR3 protein: CASSLDSNYGYTF; CDR3 DNA: TGTGCCAGCAGCTTGGATTCGAACTATGGCTACACCTTC
V gene: TRBV28; clone size: .; J gene: TRBJ2-7; D gene: TRBD2; CDR3 protein: CASSGGATLYEQYF; CDR3 DNA: TGTGCCAGCAGCGGGGGGGCTACCCTATACGAGCAGTACTTC
V gene: TRBV5-1; clone size: .; J gene: TRBJ1-2; D gene: TRBD1; CDR3 protein: CASSLTGVYGYTF; CDR3 DNA: TGCGCCAGCAGCTTGACAGGGGTCTATGGCTACACCTTC
V gene: TRBV7-4; clone size: few; J gene: TRBJ2-2; D gene: .; CDR3 protein: CASSLVFGGNTGELFF; CDR3 DNA: TGTGCCAGCAGCTTAGTTTTCGGGGGGAACACCGGGGAGCTGTTTTTT